These 25 T cell receptor beta chains were sequenced from one sample in a study of Graves' ophthalmopathy and Graves' hyperthyroidism. As the template, RNA transcripts were used to amplify TCR beta CDR3 regions. Following a first-round RT-PCR that used HTBI primers, a second-round multiplex PCR was carried out. TCRdb processed the multiplex PCR reads anew with MiXCR; each CDR3 protein has one entry. The sample holds about 40,000 distinct CDR3 sequences; over 40% are singletons and the top ten take 18%. The sample was peripheral blood. The receptors originated from an adult man with Graves' ophthalmopathy.

This clonotype was counted between two and nine times. V usage is TRBV18 and J usage is TRBJ1-2; TRBD1 is a possible D gene (5 bases). There are 13 residues in the CDR3. V lost 5 bases, J lost 8 bases, and 15 bases lay in between. Germline lookup yields CDR1 KGHSH and CDR2 LQKENI. DNA for the CDR3: TGTGCCAGCTCATCTCAGGGTCGAGGAGGCTACACCTTC. It is translated as CASSSQGRGGYTF.

The V gene is TRBV5-6, the J gene TRBJ1-1, with D hard to call. Germline V gene lookup returns CDR1 SGHDT and CDR2 YYEEEE. Trimming cost V 3 bases and J 5 bases, with 14 bases left between them. The CDR3 runs 14 residues. CDR3 region: CASSSLRELTEAFF. CDR3 nucleotides: TGTGCCAGCAGCTCCCTCCGGGAGCTGACTGAAGCTTTCTTT.

This chain links TRBV20-1 with TRBJ1-5; TRBD1 is a possible D gene (6 bases). V was clipped by 0 bases and J by 6 bases, with 12 bases between them. CDR3 length: 14 residues. Germline CDR1 and CDR2: DFQATT and SNEGSKA (reference sequence). The CDR3 here is CSAREGRDTQPQHF. The CDR3 DNA reads TGCAGTGCTAGAGAGGGCAGGGACACTCAGCCCCAGCATTTT.

This clonotype was counted ten times or more. This chain uses TRBV14 with TRBJ2-1; 10 nucleotides agree with TRBD2. This CDR3 is built from 16 residues. Germline V gene sequence: CDR1 SGHDN, CDR2 FVKESK. V shed 1 base, J shed 7 bases, and the junction held 7 bases outside the gene matches. CDR3: CASSQGGSGGQNEQFF. The CDR3 DNA reads as TGTGCCAGCAGCCAAGGGGGTAGCGGGGGGCAGAATGAGCAGTTCTTC. Looking up the rest from reference TRBV14 and TRBJ2-1 gives the full variable domain: EAGVTQFPSHSVIEKGQTVTLRCDPISGHDNLYWYRRVMGKEIKFLLHFVKESKQDESGMPNNRFLAERTGGTYSTLKVQPAELEDSGVYFCASSQGGSGGQNEQFFGPGTRLTVL.

In its sample, this clonotype was seen many times. The V gene is TRBV20-1, the J gene TRBJ2-7, with 9 bases matching TRBD1. CDR3 length: 15 residues. J gave up 1 base and V 2 bases, and 6 bases lay outside the gene matches. The germline CDR1 and CDR2 sequences are DFQATT and SNEGSKA (reference sequence). The DNA of the CDR3 is TGCAGTGCTAGACCTCCGGGACAGGGATCCTACGAGCAGTACTTC. Amino acid sequence: CSARPPGQGSYEQYF.

This chain uses TRBV25-1 with TRBJ2-7, with no clear D. This CDR3 is built from 15 residues. The V end was cut by 2 bases, the J end by 1 base, with 12 bases between. From germline, CDR1 is MGHDK and CDR2 SYGVNS. This chain's CDR3 is CASSEPGVRSYEQYF. The CDR3 region has the DNA TGTGCCAGCAGTGAACCAGGCGTCCGATCCTACGAGCAGTACTTC.

The genes are TRBV7-3 and TRBJ1-6, with D hard to call. Germline-derived CDR1 and CDR2 are SGHTA and FQGTGA. The length of the CDR3 is 13 residues. Trimming pared 4 bases from V and 11 bases from J, leaving 12 bases between. Here the CDR3 DNA reads TGTGCCAGCAGCTCCCGGGGTTATCCACCCCTCCACTTT. Residues: CASSSRGYPPLHF. Variable domain in full (rest from reference TRBV7-3 and TRBJ1-6): GAGVSQTPSNKVTEKGKYVELRCDPISGHTALYWYRQSLGQGPEFLIYFQGTGAADDSGLPNDRFFAVRPEGSVSTLKIQRTERGDSAVYLCASSSRGYPPLHFGNGTRLTVT.

This clonotype was seen repeatedly, ten times or more. The rearrangement joins TRBV12-3 or TRBV12-4 to TRBJ1-5; TRBD1 might be the D (5 bases). Deletions cut 6 bases from V and 3 bases from J, with 18 bases between. This CDR3 contains 16 residues. The CDR3 DNA is TGTGCCAGCAGCCGGGGTAGACAGCACCCCAATCAGCCCCAGCATTTT. Translation gives CASSRGRQHPNQPQHF.

This clonotype is judged medium-sized. This chain uses TRBV20-1 with TRBJ2-3; D not resolved. The CDR3 runs 14 residues. The germline CDR1 and CDR2 sequences are DFQATT and SNEGSKA (reference sequence). Trimming stripped 2 bases from V and 6 bases from J, with 15 bases between. The CDR3 nucleotides read TGCAGTGCTAGACGGTCTGGCGTAGGTGATACGCAGTATTTT. Translating gives CSARRSGVGDTQYF.

The table lists this clonotype with a few counts. The chain recombines TRBV20-1 with TRBJ2-5, with D tentatively TRBD2 (5 bases). Trimming shortened V by 6 bases and J by 4 bases, and 9 bases separated the two germline ends. Germline V gives CDR1 DFQATT, CDR2 SNEGSKA (reference sequence). The CDR3 has 11 residues. The CDR3 nucleotides read TGCAGTGCGTCGGGGAGAGAGACCCAGTACTTC. It codes for CSASGRETQYF.

This clonotype was observed at least ten times. V is TRBV30 and J is TRBJ1-2; no reliable D call. V was pared by 0 bases and J by 7 bases, with 9 bases between. The CDR3 loop spans 12 amino acids. The V gene's germline CDR1 is GTSNPN and CDR2 SVGIG (reference sequence). The CDR3 here is CAWSVGRSGYTF. The CDR3 nucleotides are TGTGCCTGGAGTGTTGGGAGATCTGGCTACACCTTC.

This clonotype was seen once. Relative to the germline gene, one junction end is altered; a read error may explain this. J is TRBJ1-2 and V is TRBV6-4, with a tentative D call TRBD1 (5 bases). CDR1 is MRHNA, CDR2 SNTAGT, per germline. The CDR3 runs 12 residues. CDR3 nucleotides: TGTGCCAGCAGTTACTCAGGGTATGGCTACACCTTC. This encodes CASSYSGYGYTF.

At least ten counts were recorded for this clonotype. This chain connects TRBV20-1 to TRBJ1-1; 10 bases agree with TRBD1. V gave up 2 bases and J gave up 4 bases; unmatched junction bases: 4. CDR1 and CDR2 (germline): DFQATT, SNEGSKA (reference sequence). The CDR3 covers 14 residues. CDR3 DNA: TGCAGTGCTAGACCTAGGACAGGGGGCACTGAAGCTTTCTTT. Protein product: CSARPRTGGTEAFF.

This clonotype was seen at least ten times. The V gene is TRBV11-2, the J gene TRBJ1-4; tentatively, D is TRBD1 (5 bases). The CDR3 runs 16 residues. V dropped 1 base and J dropped 4 bases, with 13 bases sitting between them. CDR1 and CDR2 (germline): SGHAT, FQNNGV. CDR3 in amino acids: CASSLGSRRGNEKLFF. DNA of the CDR3: TGTGCCAGCAGCTTAGGGTCTCGGAGGGGTAATGAAAAACTGTTTTTT.

This clonotype appeared a few times. The chain combines TRBV15 with TRBJ2-5, with 9 bases fitting TRBD1. Trimming removed 1 base from V and 3 bases from J; junction bases left unmatched: 6. The CDR3 runs to 16 residues. Germline V lookup: CDR1 LNHNV, CDR2 YYDKDF (reference sequence). The CDR3 DNA reads TGTGCCACCAGCAGAGTGGGACAGGGAAGAGAAGAGACCCAGTACTTC. Translated: CATSRVGQGREETQYF.

V is TRBV20-1 and J is TRBJ2-3; D might be TRBD1 (6 bases). This CDR3 has 16 residues. V was pared by 2 bases and J by 2 bases, with 17 bases between. CDR1 and CDR2 (germline): DFQATT, SNEGSKA (reference sequence). The CDR3 sequence: CSARPDQGIYTDTQYF. CDR3 sequence (DNA): TGCAGTGCTAGACCGGATCAGGGGATTTACACAGATACGCAGTATTTT.

This clonotype was recorded at least ten times. The genes are TRBV20-1 and TRBJ1-5; 8 bases agree with TRBD1. CDR1 and CDR2 from the germline V gene are DFQATT and SNEGSKA (reference sequence). The CDR3 length is 14 residues. Trimming took 0 bases from V and 5 from J; bases not matched to a gene: 3. The CDR3 region has the DNA TGCAGTGCTAGAGAAGGACAGGGCCATCAGCCCCAGCATTTT. Translated, it gives CSAREGQGHQPQHF.

This clonotype was counted many times. The chain combines TRBV7-2 with TRBJ1-2; D uncertain. Trimming shortened V by 5 bases and J by 4 bases, and 20 bases separated the two germline ends. Germline V lookup: CDR1 SGHTA, CDR2 FQGNSA. This CDR3 is built from 16 residues. CDR3 protein: CASSPRVGLEGYGYTF. In DNA, the CDR3 is TGTGCCAGCAGCCCCCGTGTCGGCTTAGAGGGCTATGGCTACACCTTC.

This clonotype was detected ten times or more. This chain connects TRBV5-1 to TRBJ2-7; 8 bases are a match to TRBD2. Germline V CDR1 and CDR2: SGHRS, YFSETQ. The CDR3 has 15 residues. J was trimmed by 3 bases and V by 5 bases; bases with no gene match: 10. The CDR3 loop is CASRGGTSGVYEQYF. The CDR3 DNA sequence: TGCGCCAGCAGGGGGGGAACTAGCGGAGTCTACGAGCAGTACTTC.

In this sample, this clonotype turned up many times. The chain carries TRBV28 and TRBJ1-5; a weak D match, TRBD1 (6 bases). This CDR3 comprises 16 residues. In germline, CDR1 is MDHEN, CDR2 SYDVKM. V was cut by 3 bases and J by 2 bases, with 14 bases left in between. The CDR3: CASSFLVQGGNQPQHF. Written as DNA, the CDR3 is TGTGCCAGCAGTTTTTTAGTACAGGGAGGCAATCAGCCCCAGCATTTT. Combining the CDR3 with reference TRBV28 and TRBJ1-5 gives the whole variable domain DVKVTQSSRYLVKRTGEKVFLECVQDMDHENMFWYRQDPGLGLRLIYFSYDVKMKEKGDIPEGYSVSREKKERFSLILESASTNQTSMYLCASSFLVQGGNQPQHFGDGTRLSIL.

This clonotype was recorded at least ten times. The rearrangement uses TRBV5-1 and TRBJ1-4; 7 positions agree with TRBD1. The CDR3 sequence is 14 residues long. The J segment lost 8 bases and the V segment lost 0 bases, leaving 4 bases of the junction unmatched. Germline lookup yields CDR1 SGHRS and CDR2 YFSETQ. The chain's CDR3 is CASSLGQGGEKLFF. Written as DNA, the CDR3 is TGCGCCAGCAGCTTGGGACAGGGAGGCGAAAAACTGTTTTTT.

The gene calls are TRBV10-3 and TRBJ1-3; TRBD1 aligns across 7 bases. The ends lost 4 bases at V and 2 bases at J; junction bases unmatched: 2. The CDR3 consists of 14 residues. The germline gives CDR1 ENHRY, CDR2 SYGVKD. The CDR3 sequence: CAISGDRAGNTIYF. The CDR3 nucleotides are TGTGCCATCAGTGGAGACAGGGCTGGAAACACCATATATTTT.

The gene calls are TRBV7-9 and TRBJ2-5; 10 bases agree with TRBD1. Germline V CDR1 and CDR2: SEHNR, FQNEAQ (reference sequence). The CDR3 runs to 14 residues. The V and J ends lost 5 bases and 4 bases, in that order; junction bases with no gene match: 4. The CDR3 region has the DNA TGTGCCAGCAGCCTGGGACAGGGGACAGAGACCCAGTACTTC. It yields the protein CASSLGQGTETQYF. The full variable domain, its missing parts supplied by reference TRBV7-9 and TRBJ2-5, is DTGVSQNPRHKITKRGQNVTFRCDPISEHNRLYWYRQTLGQGPEFLTYFQNEAQLEKSRLLSDRFSAERPKGSFSTLEIQRTEQGDSAMYLCASSLGQGTETQYFGPGTRLLVL.

This clonotype showed up many times. The genes are TRBV20-1 and TRBJ1-1; D is possibly TRBD1 (6 bases). CDR3 length: 14 amino acids. Per germline, CDR1 DFQATT and CDR2 SNEGSKA (reference sequence). V gave up 4 bases and J gave up 3 bases, with 15 bases separating them. In DNA, the CDR3 is TGCAGTGCTAAGGGGGGGGGGCGAGACACTGAAGCTTTCTTT. Translated: CSAKGGGRDTEAFF.

This clonotype was seen at least ten times. The chain recombines TRBV29-1 with TRBJ1-3, with D hard to call. The V and J ends lost 6 bases and 1 base respectively, with 16 bases between them. The CDR3 length is 15 residues. Germline CDR1 is SQVTM and CDR2 is ANQGSEA. The CDR3 protein is CSVARKGISGNTIYF. Written as DNA, the CDR3 is TGCAGCGTCGCCCGGAAGGGTATATCTGGAAACACCATATATTTT.